Each of the 4 T cell receptor beta chains below was sequenced from the same sample in a study of blood T cell repertoires in COVID-19. Here immunoSEQ multiplex PCR was the method, and the copy in TCRdb shows in-frame clones only, minus some. The table shows 300,000 to 350,000 clones, with 90% occurring only once. Sequencing was done on a sample of peripheral blood. The receptors derive from a woman aged 40 to 50 with COVID-19, enrolled during active disease.

This chain connects TRBV19 to TRBJ2-3; D unresolved. The CDR3 has 11 residues. Per germline, CDR1 LNHDA and CDR2 SQIVND (reference sequence). V was cut by 4 bases and J by 7 bases, with 6 bases left in between. The CDR3 sequence: CASSTPNTQYF. The CDR3 coding sequence is TGTGCCAGTAGTACCCCTAATACGCAGTATTTT.

This chain connects TRBV19 to TRBJ1-2; D not certain. There are 15 residues in the CDR3. V lost 7 bases to trimming and J lost 4 bases, with 19 bases between them. Germline CDR1 LNHDA, CDR2 SQIVND (reference sequence). This CDR3 is CASKAQGSYIYGYTF. CDR3 in DNA: TGTGCCAGTAAGGCCCAAGGGAGTTATATCTATGGCTACACCTTC. Full variable domain (missing parts from reference TRBV19 and TRBJ1-2): DGGITQSPKYLFRKEGQNVTLSCEQNLNHDAMYWYRQDPGQGLRLIYYSQIVNDFQKGDIAEGYSVSREKKESFPLTVTSAQKNPTAFYLCASKAQGSYIYGYTFGSGTRLTVV.

The chain employs TRBV28 and TRBJ2-2, with a possible D match to TRBD1 (5 bases). Trimming shortened V by 3 bases and J by 2 bases, and 10 bases separated the two germline ends. The CDR3 runs 15 residues. Per the germline V gene, CDR1 is MDHEN and CDR2 is SYDVKM. CDR3 residues: CASSFVDSNTGELFF. CDR3 bases: TGTGCCAGCAGTTTCGTCGACAGCAACACCGGGGAGCTGTTTTTT.

Here the CDR3 reads CASSLPTGVIGYTF. The CDR3 region has the DNA TGTGCCAGCAGCTTACCGACAGGGGTGATCGGCTACACCTTC. The chain recombines TRBV7-2 with TRBJ1-2, with TRBD1 matching 8 bases. Per germline, CDR1 SGHTA and CDR2 FQGNSA. V was clipped by 2 bases and J by 8 bases; unmatched bases: 7. The CDR3 is 14 residues long. Drawing the rest from reference TRBV7-2 and TRBJ1-2, the complete variable domain is GAGVSQSPSNKVTEKGKDVELRCDPISGHTALYWYRQSLGQGLEFLIYFQGNSAPDKSGLPSDRFSAERTGGSVSTLTIQRTQQEDSAVYLCASSLPTGVIGYTFGSGTRLTVV.